This TCR beta chain derives from a study of identical twins (TCRdb year 2016). For the wider study: The study deep-sequenced TCR alpha and beta repertoires from monozygotic twins, unrelated adults of various ages and cord blood to test whether fetal clonotypes persist. To rule out contamination, the twin experiments were replicated at different times with different library preparation protocols. Paper-wide results and their limitations: Invariant T cells such as MAIT and iNKT could partly confound zero-insertion analyses, though diverse VJ usage argued against this for most clonotypes. Fewer insertions were carried by abundant cord blood beta clonotypes; a weaker similar trend was observed in young adult naive repertoires, while no such trend was observed in memory repertoires. Because the same donors could not be followed over many years, the conclusions relied on cross-sectional statistical analysis. Excess twin sharing in beta out-of-frame sequences was weaker because fewer shared sequences lowered the signal-to-noise ratio. Compared with coincidental sharing between unrelated individuals, out-of-frame TCR alpha sequences shared between twins had an excess of sequences with low generation probability. In monozygotic twins, out-of-frame TCR alpha sharing was systematically underestimated by recombination models, although the models agreed with sharing between unrelated individuals.

Library creation used 5' RACE. The run used an Illumina HiSeq 2000. Template switching added a universal primer binding site, and the final cDNA carried a unique molecular identifier that allowed TCR cDNA molecules to be counted accurately. First-strand cDNA for TCR alpha and beta chains was synthesized from specific primers in the conserved constant-segment region. To control for contamination, every cDNA library carried two barcodes: a SMART-Mk sample barcode plus Illumina barcodes. TruSeq adapter sequences and Illumina sample barcodes were added in two successive PCR steps. The Illumina HiSeq platform was used with custom primers to sequence TCR alpha and beta cDNA libraries. The authors' analysis ran thus. MiGEC was used to process raw reads and extract unique molecular identifiers, and MiXCR was used to find CDR3 positions. For each individual, recombination models were inferred using an EM algorithm with the repgenHMM and IGoR tools. Shared clonotypes were analyzed with the tcR package in R, and sharing was normalized by the product of cloneset sizes. To study raw recombination free of thymic and clonal selection effects, out-of-frame nonproductive sequences were analyzed. The raw public data were reprocessed by TCRdb itself: fastp quality trimming at Q25, MiXCR clonotype calling, in-frame beta chains only. Merged by CDR3 protein, the rows form single entries marked with the most common genes and DNA. It is TCRdb's table, rather than the study itself, that gives the V and J calls and clone size. The sample table records 640,000 or so distinct CDR3 sequences; around 6.1% of these occur just once. Jointly, the top ten make up 1.5% to 2% of the sample.

This clonotype appeared many times. Its cognate antigen has yet to be identified. Base qualities are not recorded, but no much larger clone differs from it by a single base. Every donor in the study was a healthy Caucasian. Three unrelated non-twin adults were additionally sequenced: a male aged 18 to 30, a male aged 50 to 59 and a female aged 50 to 59. Using Miltenyi CD45RO+ enrichment and human naive T-cell isolation kits, memory (CD45RO+) and naive T cells were isolated from PBMC. The TCR sequence derives from a man between 18 and 29 years old in good health. The sample was naive T cells sorted from blood. The intended sense of this specimen's cell subset or site label: cells isolated with a human naive T-cell isolation kit.

This receptor carries the CDR3 CASSPAGTGMDQPQHF. The sequenced DNA is TGTGCCAGCAGCCCCGCCGGGACAGGGATGGATCAGCCCCAGCATTTT. The chain links TRBV6-1 with TRBJ1-5, with TRBD1 identical over 9 junction bases. Sequences MNHNS (CDR1) and SASEGT (CDR2) are obtained from the germline V gene. Trimming leaves V shorter by 6 bases and J shorter by 5 bases, with the junction holding 11 bases beyond the gene matches. Spanning cysteine to phenylalanine, the CDR3 consists of 16 amino acids. CDR3 DNA is the only sequence kept; it has 48 bases, read in frame from the first base.